The sequence of this T cell receptor beta chain was determined in a study of chemoradiotherapy in HPV16-positive cancers. Germline CDR1 SQVTM, CDR2 ANQGSEA. This CDR3 contains 13 residues. V lost 4 bases and J 7 bases, leaving 14 bases between the germline ends. TCRdb keeps only in-frame clones here, not all; method: immunoSEQ multiplex PCR. Counted here are 3,500 to 5,000 clones, about four fifths occurring once; the ten biggest clones make up roughly 9%. V and J are TRBV29-1 and TRBJ1-5; D might be TRBD1 (6 bases). The sample was tumor tissue, taken from a patient who underwent chemoradiotherapy. This clonotype was obtained from a human donor with HPV-associated anogenital cancer. The CDR3 here is CSVAGARGQPQHF. The CDR3 region has the DNA TGCAGCGTTGCAGGGGCTCGGGGGCAGCCCCAGCATTTT.